These 17 T cell receptor beta chains were sequenced from one sample in a study of T cell responses to AZD1222 COVID-19 vaccine. The repertoire was sequenced with immunoSEQ multiplex PCR; TCRdb's copy has only in-frame clones and lacks some. Of more than 150,000 clones detected, about 87% appear once; the ten largest clones hold about 9.8%. Sequenced here: peripheral blood, sampled 28 days after the second AZD1222 dose. The receptors were sampled from an adult who received the AZD1222 COVID-19 vaccine.

CDR3 residues: CASSPGTAVAKNIQYF. Written as DNA, the CDR3 is TGTGCCAGCAGCCCCGGGACAGCTGTAGCCAAAAACATTCAGTACTTC. This chain uses TRBV6-2 or TRBV6-3 with TRBJ2-4; 7 positions match TRBD1. Trimming cost V 6 bases and J 0 bases; bases outside gene matches: 8. The CDR3 consists of 16 residues. Germline CDR1 MNHEY, CDR2 SVGEGT.

The V gene is TRBV18, the J gene TRBJ2-1, with D unresolved. V lost 3 bases, J lost 3 bases, and 12 bases lay in between. Germline V CDR1 and CDR2: KGHSH, LQKENI. The CDR3 runs to 15 residues. The CDR3 region has the DNA TGTGCCAGCTCACCCAGGCAGGTTCTCTACAATGAGCAGTTCTTC. Its protein is CASSPRQVLYNEQFF.

V usage is TRBV19 and J usage is TRBJ1-1, with D possibly being TRBD1 (5 bases). V shed 3 bases and J shed 0 bases, with 8 bases lying between them. The CDR3 has 14 residues. Germline V lookup: CDR1 LNHDA, CDR2 SQIVND (reference sequence). CDR3 sequence: CASSIRGMNTEAFF. In nucleotides, the CDR3 is TGTGCCAGTAGTATTAGGGGAATGAACACTGAAGCTTTCTTT.

The chain recombines TRBV3-1 (or the pseudogene TRBV3-2) with TRBJ1-1; 7 bases match TRBD1. Germline V gene data show CDR1 as LGHDT and CDR2 as YNNKEL (reference sequence). J lost 3 bases, V lost 5 bases, and 3 bases had no gene match. The CDR3 covers 13 residues. This CDR3 is CASSYGTDTEAFF. CDR3 sequence (DNA): TGTGCCAGCAGCTACGGGACAGACACTGAAGCTTTCTTT.

The gene calls are TRBV24-1 and TRBJ1-5, with no clear D. CDR1 and CDR2 (germline): KGHDR, SFDVKD. CDR3 length equals 13 residues. Trimming pared 4 bases from V and 7 bases from J, leaving 10 bases between. CDR3 sequence reads: CATSERTRQPQHF. The CDR3 bases are TGTGCCACCAGTGAGAGAACACGGCAGCCCCAGCATTTT.

This chain uses TRBV30 with TRBJ2-1; 11 positions agree with TRBD2. CDR1 is GTSNPN, CDR2 SVGIG, per germline (reference sequence). CDR3 length: 17 amino acids. V lost 3 bases and J lost 1; bases outside the gene matches: 8. CDR3 in amino acids: CAWRFLAGGRSYNEQFF. The CDR3 DNA reads as TGTGCCTGGAGGTTTCTAGCGGGAGGACGGTCCTACAATGAGCAGTTCTTC. Complete variable domain (other parts from reference TRBV30 and TRBJ2-1): SQTIHQWPATLVQPVGSPLSLECTVEGTSNPNLYWYRQAAGRGLQLLFYSVGIGQISSEVPQNLSASRPQDRQFILSSKKLLLSDSGFYLCAWRFLAGGRSYNEQFFGPGTRLTVL.

The V call is TRBV5-6, the J call TRBJ2-7, with unresolved D. The V end was cut by 4 bases, the J end by 4 bases, with 12 bases between. The germline V gene has CDR1 SGHDT and CDR2 YYEEEE. The CDR3 sequence is 13 residues long. The CDR3 region has the DNA TGTGCCAGCAGCCGAGACGACTCGTACGAGCAGTACTTC. Protein sequence: CASSRDDSYEQYF.

CDR3 sequence reads: CASSLGGQYNEQFF. For the CDR3, the DNA is TGTGCCAGCAGCTTGGGGGGACAGTACAATGAGCAGTTCTTC. This chain links TRBV11-2 with TRBJ2-1, with D maybe TRBD1 (7 bases). V was trimmed by 3 bases and J by 4 bases, leaving 10 bases between them. The germline CDR1 and CDR2 sequences are SGHAT and FQNNGV. This CDR3 comprises 14 residues.

The genes are TRBV7-2 and TRBJ2-2, with unresolved D. Trimming shortened V by 5 bases and J by 4 bases, and 8 bases separated the two germline ends. The germline V gene has CDR1 SGHTA and CDR2 FQGNSA. The length of the CDR3 is 13 residues. CDR3 coding DNA: TGTGCCAGCAGCCCACAAGTCACCGGGGAGCTGTTTTTT. Translated: CASSPQVTGELFF.

This clone was seen only a few times. The chain couples TRBV5-4 to TRBJ1-1; D is possibly TRBD1 (6 bases). V was pared by 3 bases and J by 2 bases, with 14 bases between. The CDR3 is 15 residues long. Germline lookup yields CDR1 SGHNT and CDR2 YYREEE (reference sequence). The CDR3 region has the DNA TGTGCCAGCAGCTCGGCCGGACAGTTAAACACTGAAGCTTTCTTT. It specifies CASSSAGQLNTEAFF.

The chain joins TRBV4-1 to TRBJ1-4, with TRBD1 as a possible D gene (5 bases). The V gene's germline CDR1 is MGHRA and CDR2 YSYEKL. V dropped 1 base and J dropped 7 bases, with 16 bases sitting between them. The CDR3 is 16 amino acids. The CDR3 is CASSQGPGQGPEKLFF. For the CDR3, the DNA is TGCGCCAGCAGCCAAGGGCCCGGCCAGGGTCCTGAAAAACTGTTTTTT.

In DNA, the CDR3 is TGTGCCAGTAGTATCCCGGGACTAGCGGGAGTAGAGACCCAGTACTTC. It translates to CASSIPGLAGVETQYF. The chain employs TRBV19 and TRBJ2-5; 14 bases match TRBD2. CDR3 length equals 16 residues. V was clipped by 3 bases and J by 4 bases; unmatched bases: 4. Germline loops: CDR1 LNHDA, CDR2 SQIVND (reference sequence).

This chain uses TRBV5-1 with TRBJ1-3; the D is unclear. The CDR3 loop spans 12 amino acids. V lost 4 bases to trimming and J lost 7 bases, with 9 bases between them. Germline CDR1 reads SGHRS; CDR2 reads YFSETQ. For the CDR3, the DNA is TGCGCCAGCAGCCAAGAAGGCAACACCATATATTTT. This encodes CASSQEGNTIYF.

This chain links TRBV19 with TRBJ2-6; TRBD1 is a possible D gene (5 bases). Deletions cut 4 bases from V and 0 bases from J, with 7 bases between. The CDR3 loop spans 15 amino acids. The germline V gene encodes CDR1 LNHDA and CDR2 SQIVND (reference sequence). The CDR3 spells CASSTDSSGANVLTF. CDR3 sequence (DNA): TGTGCCAGTAGTACTGACAGCTCTGGGGCCAACGTCCTGACTTTC.

The gene calls are TRBV28 and TRBJ2-7; TRBD1 agrees at 11 bases. The CDR3 totals 16 residues. Trimming removed 5 bases from V and 3 bases from J; junction bases left unmatched: 9. Germline V gene lookup returns CDR1 MDHEN and CDR2 SYDVKM. CDR3 loop: CASSKNRGQGGYEQYF. The CDR3 DNA reads as TGTGCCAGCAGTAAAAACAGGGGACAGGGGGGCTACGAGCAGTACTTC.

This chain joins TRBV18 and TRBJ2-6, with D unresolved. CDR1 is KGHSH and CDR2 is LQKENI in the germline V gene. V lost 5 bases, J lost 1 base, and 12 bases lay in between. This CDR3 is 16 amino acids long. CDR3 in DNA: TGTGCCAGCTCAACCCTCGCCTCATCTGGGGCCAACGTCCTGACTTTC. It encodes CASSTLASSGANVLTF. The full variable domain, in which reference TRBV18 and TRBJ2-6 provide the parts outside the CDR3, is NAGVMQNPRHLVRRRGQEARLRCSPMKGHSHVYWYRQLPEEGLKFMVYLQKENIIDESGMPKERFSAEFPKEGPSILRIQQVVRGDSAAYFCASSTLASSGANVLTFGAGSRLTVL.

This rearrangement joins TRBV5-5 to TRBJ1-1, with TRBD1 matching 11 bases. Germline assignment: CDR1 SGHKS and CDR2 YYEKEE (reference sequence). Trimming cost V 7 bases and J 5 bases; bases outside gene matches: 13. The CDR3 extends over 16 amino acids. This chain's CDR3 is CASFELPGTGGTEAFF. In DNA, the CDR3 is TGTGCCAGCTTTGAGCTTCCTGGGACAGGGGGTACTGAAGCTTTCTTT.